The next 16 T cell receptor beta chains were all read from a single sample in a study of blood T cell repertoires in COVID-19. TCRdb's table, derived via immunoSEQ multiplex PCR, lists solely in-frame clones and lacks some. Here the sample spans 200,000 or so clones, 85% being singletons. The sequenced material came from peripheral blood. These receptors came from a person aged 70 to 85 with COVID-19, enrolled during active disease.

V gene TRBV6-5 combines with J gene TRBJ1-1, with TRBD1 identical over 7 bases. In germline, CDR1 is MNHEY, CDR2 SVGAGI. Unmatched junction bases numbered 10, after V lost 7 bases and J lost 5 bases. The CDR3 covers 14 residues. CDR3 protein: CASTIPGGRTEAFF. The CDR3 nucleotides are TGTGCCAGCACTATCCCAGGGGGAAGGACTGAAGCTTTCTTT.

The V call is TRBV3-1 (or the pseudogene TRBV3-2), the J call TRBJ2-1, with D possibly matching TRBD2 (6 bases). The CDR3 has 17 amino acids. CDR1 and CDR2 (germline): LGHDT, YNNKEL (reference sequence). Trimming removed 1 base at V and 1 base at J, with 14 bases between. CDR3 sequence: CASSQAPREWSYNEQFF. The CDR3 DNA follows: TGTGCCAGCAGCCAAGCACCACGGGAGTGGTCCTACAATGAGCAGTTCTTC.

The CDR3 bases are TGTGCCAGCACCGCGTTCACCGGGGAGCTGTTTTTT. Translating it yields CASTAFTGELFF. The V and J genes are TRBV6-6 and TRBJ2-2; D ambiguous. Germline V gives CDR1 MNHNY, CDR2 SVGAGI (reference sequence). V shed 7 bases and J shed 4 bases, with 7 bases lying between them. This CDR3 spans 12 amino acids.

The DNA for the CDR3 is TGTGCCAGTATGGTAGATGGGGCCAACGTCCTGACTTTC. Encoded protein: CASMVDGANVLTF. This chain links TRBV19 with TRBJ2-6; no clear D. Trimming left V 7 bases short and J 3 bases short, with 7 bases between. The CDR3 is 13 amino acids. Germline CDR1 and CDR2: LNHDA and SQIVND (reference sequence).

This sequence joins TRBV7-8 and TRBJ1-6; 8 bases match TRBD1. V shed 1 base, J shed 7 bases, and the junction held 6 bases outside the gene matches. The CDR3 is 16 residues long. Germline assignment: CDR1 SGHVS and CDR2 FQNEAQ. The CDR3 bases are TGTGCCAGCAGCTTAGGGGGGACAGGCCCGAATTCACCCCTCCACTTT. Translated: CASSLGGTGPNSPLHF.

The CDR3: CASITGGTSYEQYF. In DNA form, the CDR3 reads TGTGCCAGCATCACTGGGGGGACCTCCTACGAGCAGTACTTC. V gene TRBV28 combines with J gene TRBJ2-7, with a possible D match to TRBD2 (6 bases). The CDR3 sequence is 14 residues long. CDR1 and CDR2 (germline): MDHEN, SYDVKM. The V gene lost 7 bases and the J gene lost 0 bases, with 13 bases spanning the gap.

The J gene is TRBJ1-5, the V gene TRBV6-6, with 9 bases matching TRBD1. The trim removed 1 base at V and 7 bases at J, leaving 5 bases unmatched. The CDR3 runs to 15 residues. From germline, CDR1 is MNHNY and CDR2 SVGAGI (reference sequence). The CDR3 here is CASSYFDRGSQPQHF. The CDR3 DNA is TGTGCCAGCAGTTACTTCGACAGGGGGTCGCAGCCCCAGCATTTT.

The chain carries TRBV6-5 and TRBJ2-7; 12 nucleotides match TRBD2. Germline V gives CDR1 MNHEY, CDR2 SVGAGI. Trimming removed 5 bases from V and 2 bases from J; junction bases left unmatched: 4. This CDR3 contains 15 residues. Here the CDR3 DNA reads TGTGCCAGCAGTACCCCTAGCGGGGGGGCCTACGAGCAGTACTTC. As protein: CASSTPSGGAYEQYF.

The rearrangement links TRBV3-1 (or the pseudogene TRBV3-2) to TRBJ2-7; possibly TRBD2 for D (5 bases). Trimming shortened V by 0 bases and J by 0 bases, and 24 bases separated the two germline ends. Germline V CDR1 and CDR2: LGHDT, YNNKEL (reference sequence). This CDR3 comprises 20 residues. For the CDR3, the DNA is TGTGCCAGCAGCCAAGATACCGGGAATTCGCGAAACAACGTCTCCTACGAGCAGTACTTC. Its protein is CASSQDTGNSRNNVSYEQYF.

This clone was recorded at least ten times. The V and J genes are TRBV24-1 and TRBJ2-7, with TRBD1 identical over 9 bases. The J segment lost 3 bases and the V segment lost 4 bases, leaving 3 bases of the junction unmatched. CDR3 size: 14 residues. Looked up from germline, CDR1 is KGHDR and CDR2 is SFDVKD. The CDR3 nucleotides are TGTGCCACCAGTGACCCGACAGGGGGCTACGAGCAGTACTTC. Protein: CATSDPTGGYEQYF.

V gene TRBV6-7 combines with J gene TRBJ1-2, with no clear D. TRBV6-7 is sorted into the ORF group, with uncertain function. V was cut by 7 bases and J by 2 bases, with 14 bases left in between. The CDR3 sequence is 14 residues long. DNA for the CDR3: TGTGCCAGCACTCCCAAGGGAGGGAACTATGGCTACACCTTC. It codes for CASTPKGGNYGYTF.

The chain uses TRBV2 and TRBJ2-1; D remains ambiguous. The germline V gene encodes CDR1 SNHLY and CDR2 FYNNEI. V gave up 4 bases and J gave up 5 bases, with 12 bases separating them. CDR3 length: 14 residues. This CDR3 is CASSVFRIDNEQFF. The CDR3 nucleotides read TGTGCCAGCAGTGTTTTCAGGATTGACAATGAGCAGTTCTTC. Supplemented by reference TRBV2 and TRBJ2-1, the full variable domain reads EPEVTQTPSHQVTQMGQEVILRCVPISNHLYFYWYRQILGQKVEFLVSFYNNEISEKSEIFDDQFSVERPDGSNFTLKIRSTKLEDSAMYFCASSVFRIDNEQFFGPGTRLTVL.

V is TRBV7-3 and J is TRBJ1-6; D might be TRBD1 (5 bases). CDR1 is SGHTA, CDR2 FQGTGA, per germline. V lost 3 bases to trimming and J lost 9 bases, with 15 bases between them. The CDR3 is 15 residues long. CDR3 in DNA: TGTGCCAGCAGCTTGTCGGGGACTCTCTTTTCACCCCTCCACTTT. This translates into CASSLSGTLFSPLHF.

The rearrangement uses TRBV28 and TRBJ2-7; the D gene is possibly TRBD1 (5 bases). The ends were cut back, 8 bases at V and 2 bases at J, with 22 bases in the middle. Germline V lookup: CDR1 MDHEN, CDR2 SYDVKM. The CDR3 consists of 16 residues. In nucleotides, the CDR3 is TGTGCCAGCCAATACTCTGGGGCCTACAATGCCTACGAGCAGTACTTC. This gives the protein CASQYSGAYNAYEQYF.

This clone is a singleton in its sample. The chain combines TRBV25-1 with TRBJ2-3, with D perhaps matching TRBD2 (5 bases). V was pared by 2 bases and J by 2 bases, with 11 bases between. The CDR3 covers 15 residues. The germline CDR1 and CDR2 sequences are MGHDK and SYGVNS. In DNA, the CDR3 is TGTGCCAGCAGTGAAGATCCTCGGGACACAGATACGCAGTATTTT. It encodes CASSEDPRDTDTQYF.

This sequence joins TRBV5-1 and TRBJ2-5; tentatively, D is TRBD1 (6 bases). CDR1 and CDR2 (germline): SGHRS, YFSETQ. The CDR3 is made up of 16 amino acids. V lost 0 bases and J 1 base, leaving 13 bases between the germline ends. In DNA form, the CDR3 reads TGCGCCAGCAGCTTGGCCCTAGGACAGACCCAAGAGACCCAGTACTTC. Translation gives CASSLALGQTQETQYF.